This paragraph reports one T cell receptor beta chain. Its cognate antigen is unknown. Only in-frame clones appear in the TCRdb table, and some are missing; sequencing was by immunoSEQ multiplex PCR. The repertoire holds tens of thousands of clones, with approximately 89% as singletons. The sample originates from a study of OX40 agonist ivuxolimab in advanced cancers. As for the study in general: Enrolled patients in dose escalation had cancers that were hepatocellular carcinoma, melanoma, renal cell or head and neck cancer. General study points: Among the least clonally expanded were partial responders at 0.1-3.0 mg/kg. CD8+ T cells (on average) carried more expanded clones than CD4+ T cells.

This CDR3 region has 12 residues. Germline V lookup: CDR1 SGHKS, CDR2 YYEKEE (reference sequence). V lost 6 bases to trimming and J lost 7 bases, with 11 bases between them. This clonotype was obtained from an adult with an advanced solid tumor such as melanoma, head and neck, liver or kidney cancer. Here the sequenced sample was CD4+ or CD8+ T cells sorted from blood, taken in a trial of the OX40 agonist ivuxolimab. The rearrangement uses TRBV5-5 and TRBJ2-1; D remains ambiguous. The CDR3 nucleotides read TGTGCCAGCACAGACCATTGGAATGAGCAGTTCTTC. Its translation is CASTDHWNEQFF.